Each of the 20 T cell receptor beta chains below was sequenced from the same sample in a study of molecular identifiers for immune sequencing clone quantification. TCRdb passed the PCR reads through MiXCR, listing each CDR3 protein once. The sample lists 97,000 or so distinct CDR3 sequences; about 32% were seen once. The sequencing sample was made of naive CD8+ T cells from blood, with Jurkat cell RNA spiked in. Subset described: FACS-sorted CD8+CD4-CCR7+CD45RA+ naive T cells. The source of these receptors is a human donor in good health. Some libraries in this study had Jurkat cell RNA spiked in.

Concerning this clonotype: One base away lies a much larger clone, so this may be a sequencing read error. The CDR3 region is CSALQGPYSNQPLHF. The CDR3 DNA sequence: TGCAGTGCGCTACAGGGACCCTATAGCAATCAGCCCCTGCATTTT. The chain has TRBV20-1 and TRBJ1-5; the D gene is possibly TRBD1 (6 bases). Germline CDR1 is DFQATT and CDR2 is SNEGSKA (reference sequence). This CDR3 region has 15 residues.

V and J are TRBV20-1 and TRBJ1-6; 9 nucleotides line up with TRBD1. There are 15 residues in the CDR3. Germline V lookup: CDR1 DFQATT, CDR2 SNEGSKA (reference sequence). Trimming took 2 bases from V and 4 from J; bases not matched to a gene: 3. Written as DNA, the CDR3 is TGCAGTGCTAGAAGGACAGGGGAATATAATTCACCCCTCCACTTT. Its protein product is CSARRTGEYNSPLHF.

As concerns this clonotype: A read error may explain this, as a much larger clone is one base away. CDR3 nucleotide sequence: TGTGCCAGCAGCTCGGGACAGGGCTACGAGCAGTACTTC. Translation: CASSSGQGYEQYF. The V and J genes are TRBV2 and TRBJ2-7, with 9 bases fitting TRBD1. CDR1 is SNHLY, CDR2 FYNNEI, per germline. This CDR3 has 13 amino acids. V lost 6 bases and J lost 3; bases outside the gene matches: 3.

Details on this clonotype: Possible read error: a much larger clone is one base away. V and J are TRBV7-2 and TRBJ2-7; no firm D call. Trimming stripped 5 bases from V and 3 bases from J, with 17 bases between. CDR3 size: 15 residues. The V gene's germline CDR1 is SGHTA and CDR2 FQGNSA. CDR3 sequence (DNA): TGTGCCAGCAGCGCCCTTAGTCCCAACTTCTACGAGCAGTACTTC. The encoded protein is CASSALSPNFYEQYF.

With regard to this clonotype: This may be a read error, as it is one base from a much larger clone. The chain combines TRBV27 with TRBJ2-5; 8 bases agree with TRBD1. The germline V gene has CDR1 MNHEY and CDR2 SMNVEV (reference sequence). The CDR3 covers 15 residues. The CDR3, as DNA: TGTGCCAGCAGCCGGACAGGGAGGTACCAAGAGCCCCAGTACTTC. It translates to CASSRTGRYQEPQYF.

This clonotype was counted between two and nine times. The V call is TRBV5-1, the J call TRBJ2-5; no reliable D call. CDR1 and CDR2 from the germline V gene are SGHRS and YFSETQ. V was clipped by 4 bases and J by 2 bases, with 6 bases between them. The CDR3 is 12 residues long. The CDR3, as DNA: TGCGCCAGCAGCGGGCATCAAGAGACCCAGTACTTC. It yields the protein CASSGHQETQYF.

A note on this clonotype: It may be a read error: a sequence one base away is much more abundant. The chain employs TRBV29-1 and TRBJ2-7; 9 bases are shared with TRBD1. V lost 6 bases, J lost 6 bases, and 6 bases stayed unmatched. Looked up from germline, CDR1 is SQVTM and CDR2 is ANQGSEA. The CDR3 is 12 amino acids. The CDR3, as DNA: TGCAGCGTAGATCGACAGGGGGGCGAGCAGTACTTC. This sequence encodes CSVDRQGGEQYF.

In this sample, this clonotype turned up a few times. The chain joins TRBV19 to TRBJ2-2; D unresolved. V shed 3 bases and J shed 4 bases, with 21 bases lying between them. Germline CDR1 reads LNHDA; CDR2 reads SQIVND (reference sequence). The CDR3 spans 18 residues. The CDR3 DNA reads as TGTGCCAGTAGTATTTCTCCGAGTGATTTATGGGGCACCGGGGAGCTGTTTTTT. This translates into CASSISPSDLWGTGELFF.

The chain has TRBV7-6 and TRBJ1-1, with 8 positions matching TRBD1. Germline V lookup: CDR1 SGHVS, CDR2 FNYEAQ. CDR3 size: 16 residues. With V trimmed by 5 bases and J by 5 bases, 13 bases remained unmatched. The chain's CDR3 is CASSPGTGPKVTEAFF. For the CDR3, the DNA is TGTGCCAGCAGCCCTGGGACAGGCCCGAAGGTAACTGAAGCTTTCTTT.

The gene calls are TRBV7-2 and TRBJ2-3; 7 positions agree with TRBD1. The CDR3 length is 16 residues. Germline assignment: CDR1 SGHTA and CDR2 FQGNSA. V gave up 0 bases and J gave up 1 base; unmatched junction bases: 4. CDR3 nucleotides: TGTGCCAGCAGCTTAGCCGGACAGGTGGGCACAGATACGCAGTATTTT. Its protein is CASSLAGQVGTDTQYF.

For the CDR3, the DNA is TGTGCCAGCAGTTCACGACTAGCGGGTTACGAGCAGTACTTC. Residues: CASSSRLAGYEQYF. The chain joins TRBV27 to TRBJ2-7, with 10 nucleotides matching TRBD2. The CDR3 loop spans 14 amino acids. Losses at the gene ends were 4 bases for V and 4 bases for J; bases not matched to a gene: 4. CDR1 and CDR2 from the germline V gene are MNHEY and SMNVEV (reference sequence).

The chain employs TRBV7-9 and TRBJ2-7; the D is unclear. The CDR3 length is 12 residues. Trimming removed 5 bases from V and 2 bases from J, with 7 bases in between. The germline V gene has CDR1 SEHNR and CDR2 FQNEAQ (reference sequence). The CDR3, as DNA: TGTGCCAGCAGCCCCATTGCCTACGAGCAGTACTTC. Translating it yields CASSPIAYEQYF. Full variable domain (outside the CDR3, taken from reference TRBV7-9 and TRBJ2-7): DTGVSQNPRHKITKRGQNVTFRCDPISEHNRLYWYRQTLGQGPEFLTYFQNEAQLEKSRLLSDRFSAERPKGSFSTLEIQRTEQGDSAMYLCASSPIAYEQYFGPGTRLTVT.

The CDR3 bases are TGCGCCAGCAGCCTCGTCAGGACAGGGGGAAAGAATGGCTACACCTTC. It encodes CASSLVRTGGKNGYTF. V gene TRBV4-1 combines with J gene TRBJ1-2; TRBD1 aligns across 10 bases. The CDR3 sequence is 16 residues long. Looked up from germline, CDR1 is MGHRA and CDR2 is YSYEKL. V lost 4 bases and J lost 6; bases outside the gene matches: 11.

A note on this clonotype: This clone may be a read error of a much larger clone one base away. CDR3 protein: CACTTGGSQQPQHF. The CDR3 DNA is TGTGCCTGCACCACCGGGGGCAGCCAACAGCCCCAGCATTTT. This chain joins TRBV12-3 or TRBV12-4 and TRBJ1-5, with D possibly TRBD1 on 6 matching bases. The V end lost 11 bases, the J end lost 7 bases, and 21 bases lay between the germline ends. The CDR3 has 14 residues.

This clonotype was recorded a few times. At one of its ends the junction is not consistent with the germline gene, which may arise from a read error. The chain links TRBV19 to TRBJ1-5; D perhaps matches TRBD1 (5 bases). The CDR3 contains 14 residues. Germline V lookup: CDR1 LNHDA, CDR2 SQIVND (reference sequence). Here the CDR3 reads CASGWGSSYQPQHF. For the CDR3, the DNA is TGTGCCAGTGGGTGGGGCAGTAGCTATCAGCCCCAGCATTTT. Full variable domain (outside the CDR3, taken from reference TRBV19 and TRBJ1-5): DGGITQSPKYLFRKEGQNVTLSCEQNLNHDAMYWYRQDPGQGLRLIYYSQIVNDFQKGDIAEGYSVSREKKESFPLTVTSAQKNPTAFYLCASGWGSSYQPQHFGDGTRLSIL.

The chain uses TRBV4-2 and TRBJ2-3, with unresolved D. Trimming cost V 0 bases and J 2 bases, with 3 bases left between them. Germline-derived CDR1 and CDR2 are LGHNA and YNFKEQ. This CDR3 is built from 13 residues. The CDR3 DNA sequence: TGTGCCAGCAGCCAAGATGACACAGATACGCAGTATTTT. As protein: CASSQDDTDTQYF.

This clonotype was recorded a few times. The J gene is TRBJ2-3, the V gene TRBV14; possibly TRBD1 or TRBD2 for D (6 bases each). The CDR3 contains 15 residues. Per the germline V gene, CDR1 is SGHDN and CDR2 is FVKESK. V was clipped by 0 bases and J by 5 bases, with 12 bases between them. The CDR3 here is CASSQEGGRLDTQYF. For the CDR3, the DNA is TGTGCCAGCAGCCAAGAAGGGGGGCGATTAGATACGCAGTATTTT.

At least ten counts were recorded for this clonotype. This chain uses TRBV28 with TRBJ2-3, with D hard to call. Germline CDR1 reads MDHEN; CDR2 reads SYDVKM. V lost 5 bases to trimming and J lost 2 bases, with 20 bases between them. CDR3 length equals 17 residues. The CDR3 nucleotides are TGTGCCAGCAGTACCCTATCCTTACCGGGCGACACAGATACGCAGTATTTT. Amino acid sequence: CASSTLSLPGDTDTQYF. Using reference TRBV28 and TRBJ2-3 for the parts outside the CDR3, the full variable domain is DVKVTQSSRYLVKRTGEKVFLECVQDMDHENMFWYRQDPGLGLRLIYFSYDVKMKEKGDIPEGYSVSREKKERFSLILESASTNQTSMYLCASSTLSLPGDTDTQYFGPGTRLTVL.

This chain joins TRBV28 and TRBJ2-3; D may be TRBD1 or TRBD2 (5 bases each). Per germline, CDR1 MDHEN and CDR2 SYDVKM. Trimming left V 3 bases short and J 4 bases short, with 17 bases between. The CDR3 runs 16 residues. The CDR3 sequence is CASSFTAGTIADTQYF. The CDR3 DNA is TGTGCCAGCAGTTTTACCGCCGGGACGATCGCAGATACGCAGTATTTT.

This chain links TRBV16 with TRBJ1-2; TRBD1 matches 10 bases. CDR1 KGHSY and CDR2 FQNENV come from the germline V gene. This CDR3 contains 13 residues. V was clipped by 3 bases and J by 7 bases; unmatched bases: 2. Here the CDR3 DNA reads TGTGCCAGCAGCCACGACAGGGGGCCTGGCTACACCTTC. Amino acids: CASSHDRGPGYTF.